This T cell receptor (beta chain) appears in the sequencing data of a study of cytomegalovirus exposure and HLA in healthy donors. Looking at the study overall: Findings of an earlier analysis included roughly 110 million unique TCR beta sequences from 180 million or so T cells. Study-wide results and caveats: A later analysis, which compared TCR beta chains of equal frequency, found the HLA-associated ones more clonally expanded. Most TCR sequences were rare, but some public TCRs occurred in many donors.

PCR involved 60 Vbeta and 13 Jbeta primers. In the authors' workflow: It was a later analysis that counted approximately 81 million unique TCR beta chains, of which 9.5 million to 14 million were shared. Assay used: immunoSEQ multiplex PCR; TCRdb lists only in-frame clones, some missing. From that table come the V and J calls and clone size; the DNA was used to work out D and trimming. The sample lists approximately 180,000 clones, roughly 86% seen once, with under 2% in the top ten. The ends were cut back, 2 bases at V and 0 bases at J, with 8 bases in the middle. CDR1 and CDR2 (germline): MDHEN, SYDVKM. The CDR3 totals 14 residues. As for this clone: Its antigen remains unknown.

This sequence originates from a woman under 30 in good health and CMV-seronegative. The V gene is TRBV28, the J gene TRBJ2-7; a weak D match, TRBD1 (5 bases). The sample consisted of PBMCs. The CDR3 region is CASSLTGVSYEQYF. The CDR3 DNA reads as TGTGCCAGCAGTTTAACAGGCGTCTCCTACGAGCAGTACTTC.